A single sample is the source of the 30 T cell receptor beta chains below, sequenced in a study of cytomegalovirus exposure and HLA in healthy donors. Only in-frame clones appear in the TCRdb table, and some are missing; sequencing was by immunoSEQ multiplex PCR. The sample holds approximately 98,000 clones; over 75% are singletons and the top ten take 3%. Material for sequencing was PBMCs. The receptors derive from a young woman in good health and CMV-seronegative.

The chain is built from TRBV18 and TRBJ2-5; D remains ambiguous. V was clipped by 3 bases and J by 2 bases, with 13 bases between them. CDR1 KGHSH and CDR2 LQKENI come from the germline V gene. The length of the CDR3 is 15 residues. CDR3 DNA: TGTGCCAGCTCACCTGCCAGAGAACTACAAGAGACCCAGTACTTC. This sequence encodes CASSPARELQETQYF.

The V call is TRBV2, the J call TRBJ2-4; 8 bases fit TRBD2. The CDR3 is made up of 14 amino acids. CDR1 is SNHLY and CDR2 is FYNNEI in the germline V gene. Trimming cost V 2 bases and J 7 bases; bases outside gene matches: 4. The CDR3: CASSEQRGGNIQYF. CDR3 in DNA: TGTGCCAGCAGTGAACAACGGGGGGGGAACATTCAGTACTTC.

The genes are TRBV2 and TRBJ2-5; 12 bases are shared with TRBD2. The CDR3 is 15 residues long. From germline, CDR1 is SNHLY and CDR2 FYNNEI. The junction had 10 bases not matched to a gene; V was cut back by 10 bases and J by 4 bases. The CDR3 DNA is TGTGCCACTAAACCCGAGGGACTAGCGGGAGAGACCCAGTACTTC. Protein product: CATKPEGLAGETQYF.

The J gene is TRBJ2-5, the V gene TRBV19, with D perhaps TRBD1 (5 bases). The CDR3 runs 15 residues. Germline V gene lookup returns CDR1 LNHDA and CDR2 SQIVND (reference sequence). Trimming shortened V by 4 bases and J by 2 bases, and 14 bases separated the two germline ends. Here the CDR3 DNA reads TGTGCCAGTAGTACCCTCTCAGGGTATCAAGAGACCCAGTACTTC. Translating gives CASSTLSGYQETQYF.

This chain's CDR3 is CASSFSGAVGGAQYF. The CDR3 DNA is TGTGCCAGCAGCTTCTCCGGGGCGGTTGGGGGGGCCCAGTACTTC. The chain combines TRBV7-3 with TRBJ2-5; the match to TRBD2 covers 7 bases. Per the germline V gene, CDR1 is SGHTA and CDR2 is FQGTGA. The CDR3 has 15 amino acids. J gave up 9 bases and V 3 bases, and 13 bases lay outside the gene matches.

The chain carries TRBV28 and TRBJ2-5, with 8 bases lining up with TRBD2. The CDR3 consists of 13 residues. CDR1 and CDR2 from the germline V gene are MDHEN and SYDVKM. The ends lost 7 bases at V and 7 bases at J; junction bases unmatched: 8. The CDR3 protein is CASIEAGAGTQYF. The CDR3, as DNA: TGTGCCAGCATAGAAGCGGGGGCTGGGACCCAGTACTTC.

CDR3: CASSSIAGVSYNEQFF. CDR3 in DNA: TGCGCCAGCAGCTCAATAGCGGGGGTCTCCTACAATGAGCAGTTCTTC. The V gene is TRBV5-1, the J gene TRBJ2-1, with 9 bases fitting TRBD2. Germline trimming cut 3 bases from V and 0 bases from J; bases unmatched to any gene: 4. Germline V lookup: CDR1 SGHRS, CDR2 YFSETQ. This CDR3 spans 16 amino acids. Supplemented by reference TRBV5-1 and TRBJ2-1, the full variable domain reads KAGVTQTPRYLIKTRGQQVTLSCSPISGHRSVSWYQQTPGQGLQFLFEYFSETQRNKGNFPGRFSGRQFSNSRSEMNVSTLELGDSALYLCASSSIAGVSYNEQFFGPGTRLTVL.

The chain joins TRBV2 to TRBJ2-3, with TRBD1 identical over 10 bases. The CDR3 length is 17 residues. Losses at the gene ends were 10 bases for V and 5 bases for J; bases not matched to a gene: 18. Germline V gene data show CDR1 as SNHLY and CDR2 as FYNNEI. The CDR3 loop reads CATRPFYGTGEQDTQYF. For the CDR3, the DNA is TGTGCCACCAGGCCCTTCTACGGGACAGGGGAACAAGATACGCAGTATTTT. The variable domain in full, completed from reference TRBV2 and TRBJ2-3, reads EPEVTQTPSHQVTQMGQEVILRCVPISNHLYFYWYRQILGQKVEFLVSFYNNEISEKSEIFDDQFSVERPDGSNFTLKIRSTKLEDSAMYFCATRPFYGTGEQDTQYFGPGTRLTVL.

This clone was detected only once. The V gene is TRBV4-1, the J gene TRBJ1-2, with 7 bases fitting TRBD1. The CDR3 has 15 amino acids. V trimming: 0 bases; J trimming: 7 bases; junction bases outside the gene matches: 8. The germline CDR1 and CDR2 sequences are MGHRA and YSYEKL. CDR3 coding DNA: TGCGCCAGCAGCCAAGATGAAGGGGGCTGGGGTGGCTACACCTTC. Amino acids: CASSQDEGGWGGYTF.

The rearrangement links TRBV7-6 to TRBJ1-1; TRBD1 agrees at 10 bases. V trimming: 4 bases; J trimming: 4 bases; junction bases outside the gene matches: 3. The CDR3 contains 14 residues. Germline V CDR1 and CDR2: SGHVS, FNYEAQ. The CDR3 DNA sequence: TGTGCCAGCAGCTCAGGACAGGGGGTCACTGAAGCTTTCTTT. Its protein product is CASSSGQGVTEAFF.

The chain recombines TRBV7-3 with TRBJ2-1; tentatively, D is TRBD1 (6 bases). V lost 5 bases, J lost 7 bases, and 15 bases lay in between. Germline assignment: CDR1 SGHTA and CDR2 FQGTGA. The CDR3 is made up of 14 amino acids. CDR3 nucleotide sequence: TGTGCCAGCAGCATAGGGGGAAACCCTAATGAGCAGTTCTTC. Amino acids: CASSIGGNPNEQFF. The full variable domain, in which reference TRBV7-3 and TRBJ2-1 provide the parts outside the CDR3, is GAGVSQTPSNKVTEKGKYVELRCDPISGHTALYWYRQSLGQGPEFLIYFQGTGAADDSGLPNDRFFAVRPEGSVSTLKIQRTERGDSAVYLCASSIGGNPNEQFFGPGTRLTVL.

CDR3 nucleotide sequence: TGTGCCAGCAGCCAAGACGGTCCGGGAAAACTGTTTTTT. Its translation is CASSQDGPGKLFF. V is TRBV7-6 and J is TRBJ1-4, with no clear D. Trimming removed 5 bases at V and 10 bases at J, with 14 bases between. Germline assignment: CDR1 SGHVS and CDR2 FNYEAQ. The CDR3 is 13 amino acids.

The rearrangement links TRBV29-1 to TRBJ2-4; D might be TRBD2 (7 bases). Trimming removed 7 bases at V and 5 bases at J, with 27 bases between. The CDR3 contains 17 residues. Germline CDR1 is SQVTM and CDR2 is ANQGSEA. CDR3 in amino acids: CSALGGLVKGVQNIQYF. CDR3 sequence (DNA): TGCAGCGCCCTGGGGGGGCTGGTCAAGGGAGTTCAAAACATTCAGTACTTC.

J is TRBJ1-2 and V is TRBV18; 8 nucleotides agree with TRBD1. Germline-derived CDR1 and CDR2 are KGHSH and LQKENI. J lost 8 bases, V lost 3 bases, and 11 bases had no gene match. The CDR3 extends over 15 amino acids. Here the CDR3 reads CASSPGSLDRGGYTF. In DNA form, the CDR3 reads TGTGCCAGCTCACCGGGGAGCCTTGACAGGGGAGGCTACACCTTC. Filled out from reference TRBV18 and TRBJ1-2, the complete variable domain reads NAGVMQNPRHLVRRRGQEARLRCSPMKGHSHVYWYRQLPEEGLKFMVYLQKENIIDESGMPKERFSAEFPKEGPSILRIQQVVRGDSAAYFCASSPGSLDRGGYTFGSGTRLTVV.

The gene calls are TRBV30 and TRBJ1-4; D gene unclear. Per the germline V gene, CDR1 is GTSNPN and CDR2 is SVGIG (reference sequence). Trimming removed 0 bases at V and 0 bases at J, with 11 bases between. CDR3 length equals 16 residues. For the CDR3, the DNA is TGTGCCTGGAGTGTAGAGGGAGGAGCAACTAATGAAAAACTGTTTTTT. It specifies CAWSVEGGATNEKLFF.

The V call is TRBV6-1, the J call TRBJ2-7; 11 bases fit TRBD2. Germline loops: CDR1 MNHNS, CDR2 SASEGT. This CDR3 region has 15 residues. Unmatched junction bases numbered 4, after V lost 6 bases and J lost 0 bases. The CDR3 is CASRETSGGSYEQYF. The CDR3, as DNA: TGTGCCAGCAGAGAAACTAGCGGGGGCTCCTACGAGCAGTACTTC.

The CDR3 region has the DNA TGTGCCAGCAGTCACCGGGACAGTGGTCACGGGGAGCTGTTTTTT. Protein sequence: CASSHRDSGHGELFF. The rearrangement links TRBV27 to TRBJ2-2; 7 nucleotides line up with TRBD1. The CDR3 runs 15 residues. V gave up 5 bases and J gave up 7 bases; unmatched junction bases: 10. Germline values: CDR1 MNHEY, CDR2 SMNVEV (reference sequence).

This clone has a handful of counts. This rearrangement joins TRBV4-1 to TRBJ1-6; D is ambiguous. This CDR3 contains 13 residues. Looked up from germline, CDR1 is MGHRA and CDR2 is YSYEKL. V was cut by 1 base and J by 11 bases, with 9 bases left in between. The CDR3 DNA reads TGCGCCAGCAGCCAAGCTGGGCTCCCACCCCTCCACTTT. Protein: CASSQAGLPPLHF.

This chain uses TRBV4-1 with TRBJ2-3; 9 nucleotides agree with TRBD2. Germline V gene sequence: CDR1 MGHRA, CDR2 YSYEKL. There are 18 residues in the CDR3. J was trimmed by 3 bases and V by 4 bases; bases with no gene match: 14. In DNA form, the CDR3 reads TGCGCCAGCAGCCGATCCCGACTAGCGGACCCCTTTACAGATACGCAGTATTTT. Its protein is CASSRSRLADPFTDTQYF.

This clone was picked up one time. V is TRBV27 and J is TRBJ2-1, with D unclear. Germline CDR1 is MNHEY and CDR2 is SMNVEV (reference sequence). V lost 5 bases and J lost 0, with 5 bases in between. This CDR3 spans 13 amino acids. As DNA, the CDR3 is TGTGCCAGCAGTCCTAACTCCTACAATGAGCAGTTCTTC. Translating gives CASSPNSYNEQFF.

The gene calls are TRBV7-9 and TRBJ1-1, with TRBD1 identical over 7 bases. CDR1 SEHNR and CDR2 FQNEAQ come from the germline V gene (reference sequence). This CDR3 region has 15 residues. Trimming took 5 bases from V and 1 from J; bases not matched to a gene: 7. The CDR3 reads CASSVSGGRNTEAFF. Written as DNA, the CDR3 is TGTGCCAGCAGCGTCTCAGGGGGGAGGAACACTGAAGCTTTCTTT.

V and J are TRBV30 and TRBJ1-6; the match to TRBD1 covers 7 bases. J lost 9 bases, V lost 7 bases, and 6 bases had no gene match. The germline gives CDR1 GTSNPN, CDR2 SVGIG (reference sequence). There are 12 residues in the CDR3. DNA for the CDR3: TGTGCCTCGACAGGGAGAGGTTCACCCCTCCACTTT. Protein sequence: CASTGRGSPLHF.

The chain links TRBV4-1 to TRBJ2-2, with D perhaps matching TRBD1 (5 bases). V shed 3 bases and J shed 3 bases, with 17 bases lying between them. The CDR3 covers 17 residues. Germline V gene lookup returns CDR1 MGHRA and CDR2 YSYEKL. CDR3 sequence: CASSHTQAPGYTGELFF. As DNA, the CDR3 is TGCGCCAGCAGCCATACCCAGGCCCCAGGGTACACCGGGGAGCTGTTTTTT.

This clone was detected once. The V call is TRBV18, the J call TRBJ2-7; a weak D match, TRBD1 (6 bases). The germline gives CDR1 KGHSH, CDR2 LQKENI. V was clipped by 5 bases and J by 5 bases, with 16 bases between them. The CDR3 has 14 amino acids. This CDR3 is CASSSYSQGNEQYF. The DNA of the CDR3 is TGTGCCAGCTCATCGTACTCACAGGGAAACGAGCAGTACTTC.

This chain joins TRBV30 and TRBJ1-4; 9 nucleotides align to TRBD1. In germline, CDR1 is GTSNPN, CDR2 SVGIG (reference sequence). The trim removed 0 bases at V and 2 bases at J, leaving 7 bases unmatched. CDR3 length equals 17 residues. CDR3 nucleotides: TGTGCCTGGAGTGTAGGACAGGGGAGCTCTACTAATGAAAAACTGTTTTTT. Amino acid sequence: CAWSVGQGSSTNEKLFF.

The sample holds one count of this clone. CDR3 DNA sequence: TGCGCCTCAAACCCGGAGGGATACAATGAGCAGTTCTTC. It codes for CASNPEGYNEQFF. The chain uses TRBV5-1 and TRBJ2-1; D perhaps matches TRBD2 (6 bases). Germline-derived CDR1 and CDR2 are SGHRS and YFSETQ. V lost 10 bases, J lost 4 bases, and 15 bases lay in between. This CDR3 region has 13 residues.

Here the CDR3 DNA reads TGTGCCAGCAGCTTGGGAGGGTTCAATGAGCAGTTCTTC. Amino acids: CASSLGGFNEQFF. V gene TRBV5-6 combines with J gene TRBJ2-1; TRBD2 is a possible D gene (5 bases). Trimming pared 0 bases from V and 6 bases from J, leaving 7 bases between. From germline, CDR1 is SGHDT and CDR2 YYEEEE. The CDR3 contains 13 residues.

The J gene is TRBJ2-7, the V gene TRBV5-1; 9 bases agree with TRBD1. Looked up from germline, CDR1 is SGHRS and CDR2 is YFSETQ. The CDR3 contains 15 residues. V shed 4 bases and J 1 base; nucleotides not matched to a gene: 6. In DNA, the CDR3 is TGCGCCAGCAGCCTTACAGGGGGCGATTCCTACGAGCAGTACTTC. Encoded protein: CASSLTGGDSYEQYF.

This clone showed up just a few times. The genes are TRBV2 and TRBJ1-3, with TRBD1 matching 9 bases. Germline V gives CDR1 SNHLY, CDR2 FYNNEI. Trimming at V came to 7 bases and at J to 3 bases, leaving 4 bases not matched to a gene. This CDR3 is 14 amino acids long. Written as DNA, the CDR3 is TGTGCCAGCATCCGGGACAGGGTTGGAAACACCATATATTTT. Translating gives CASIRDRVGNTIYF.

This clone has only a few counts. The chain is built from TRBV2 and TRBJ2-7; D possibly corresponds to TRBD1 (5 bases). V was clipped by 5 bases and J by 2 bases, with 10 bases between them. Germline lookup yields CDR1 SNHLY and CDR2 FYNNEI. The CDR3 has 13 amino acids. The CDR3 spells CASSPDRTYEQYF. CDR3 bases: TGTGCCAGCAGTCCCGACAGAACCTACGAGCAGTACTTC.